The text below deals with one TCR beta chain. This CDR3 is built from 18 residues. Unmatched junction bases numbered 13, after V lost 5 bases and J lost 0 bases. Germline lookup yields CDR1 SNHLY and CDR2 FYNNEI. These data are taken from a study of blood T cell repertoires in COVID-19. Clones were sequenced by immunoSEQ multiplex PCR, and TCRdb holds only the in-frame ones, with some missing. The sample consists of around 170,000 clones, under 90% of them appearing once. Adults between roughly 18 and 95 years of age took part from approximately 24 US areas. Cohort 3 donors were reported recovered after two negative PCRs, clearance, or symptom resolution.

The receptor comes from a man in his fifties who had recovered from COVID-19. The V gene is TRBV2, the J gene TRBJ1-3; 7 bases are shared with TRBD1. The sequenced material came from PBMCs or T cells enriched from blood (not recorded which). The CDR3, as DNA: TGTGCCAGCAGTTACAGGGGACTGAGTTTTAGCTCTGGAAACACCATATATTTT. It specifies CASSYRGLSFSSGNTIYF. The entire variable domain, with the rest obtained from reference TRBV2 and TRBJ1-3, is as follows: EPEVTQTPSHQVTQMGQEVILRCVPISNHLYFYWYRQILGQKVEFLVSFYNNEISEKSEIFDDQFSVERPDGSNFTLKIRSTKLEDSAMYFCASSYRGLSFSSGNTIYFGEGSWLTVV.